Shown below are 16 T cell receptor beta chains from a single sample sequenced in a study of T-cell memory formation after mild COVID-19. Using its own MiXCR run on the 5' RACE reads, TCRdb lists one record per CDR3 protein. The table records about 440,000 distinct CDR3 sequences, roughly 20% of them present only once. Sample: PBMCs or a T cell subset sorted from them (not recorded which). The receptors derive from an adult woman who had mild COVID-19 (a few samples of this study predate the infection). Cell type and time point are not known.

This clonotype turned up a few times. The rearrangement links TRBV7-9 to TRBJ2-7; 7 bases align to TRBD2. V lost 4 bases and J lost 2; bases outside the gene matches: 5. The germline CDR1 and CDR2 sequences are SEHNR and FQNEAQ (reference sequence). CDR3 length: 14 amino acids. The CDR3 nucleotides read TGTGCCAGCAGCTCAGGACTAGTCCCCTACGAGCAGTACTTC. Protein sequence: CASSSGLVPYEQYF.

This clonotype has ten or more counts. A read error may account for a junction end that differs from germline. The V gene is TRBV5-1, the J gene TRBJ2-5; tentative D call: TRBD2 (5 bases). The V gene's germline CDR1 is SGHRS and CDR2 YFSETQ. The CDR3 is 11 residues long. The CDR3 protein is CASSLAETQYF. As DNA, the CDR3 is TGTGCCAGCAGCTTAGCGGAGACCCAGTACTTC.

This clonotype was seen a handful of times. This chain links TRBV5-1 with TRBJ1-6, with no clear D. Germline values: CDR1 SGHRS, CDR2 YFSETQ. Trimming took off 5 bases at V and 0 bases at J, with 15 bases between the two ends. The CDR3 extends over 17 amino acids. The CDR3, as DNA: TGCGCCAGCAGTCAAGACGGGGAGAGCTCCTATAATTCACCCCTCCACTTT. Translation: CASSQDGESSYNSPLHF.

The J gene is TRBJ1-6, the V gene TRBV11-2, with TRBD1 matching 8 bases. J was trimmed by 9 bases and V by 3 bases; bases with no gene match: 4. The CDR3 runs to 14 residues. CDR1 and CDR2 from the germline V gene are SGHAT and FQNNGV. The chain's CDR3 is CASSFVDRVSPLHF. The CDR3 nucleotides read TGTGCCAGCAGCTTTGTGGACAGGGTTTCACCCCTCCACTTT.

This chain links TRBV7-6 with TRBJ1-5; TRBD1 agrees at 10 bases. The germline V gene has CDR1 SGHVS and CDR2 FNYEAQ. This CDR3 is 18 amino acids long. The J segment lost 3 bases and the V segment lost 0 bases, leaving 8 bases of the junction unmatched. CDR3 loop: CASSLAGGTGDDNQPQHF. The CDR3 DNA is TGTGCCAGCAGCTTAGCGGGAGGGACAGGGGACGACAATCAGCCCCAGCATTTT.

The chain has TRBV5-1 and TRBJ1-1, with no clear D. V dropped 0 bases and J dropped 3 bases, with 9 bases sitting between them. The CDR3 is made up of 14 amino acids. From germline, CDR1 is SGHRS and CDR2 YFSETQ. The CDR3 region has the DNA TGCGCCAGCAGCTTGGAGGCCGGAGACACTGAAGCTTTCTTT. It translates to CASSLEAGDTEAFF.

The chain links TRBV6-1 to TRBJ1-2, with D unclear. The germline V gene encodes CDR1 MNHNS and CDR2 SASEGT. With 2 bases removed from V and 4 bases from J, the gap between germline ends came to 14 bases. This CDR3 region has 15 residues. CDR3 in DNA: TGTGCCAGCAGTGAATCCACCGGGGAGCCCTATGGCTACACCTTC. Its protein product is CASSESTGEPYGYTF.

This clonotype was seen a few times. The chain links TRBV3-1 to TRBJ1-2, with 9 positions matching TRBD1. V lost 1 base and J lost 2; bases outside the gene matches: 11. The CDR3 runs to 18 residues. Germline V gene sequence: CDR1 LGHDT, CDR2 YNNKEL (reference sequence). This chain's CDR3 is CASSQVLGQGGRNYGYTF. CDR3 in DNA: TGTGCCAGCAGCCAAGTTCTGGGACAGGGAGGGAGGAACTATGGCTACACCTTC.

The sample holds a few counts of this clonotype. DNA of the CDR3: TGTGCCATCAGTGGGGGGGGCCCCGGAGCCCAGCATTTT. This gives the protein CAISGGGPGAQHF. V usage is TRBV10-3 and J usage is TRBJ1-5; D is possibly TRBD1 (6 bases). CDR3 size: 13 residues. The V gene's germline CDR1 is ENHRY and CDR2 SYGVKD. Trimming pared 4 bases from V and 11 bases from J, leaving 15 bases between.

V gene TRBV24-1 combines with J gene TRBJ1-5; 7 positions match TRBD1. The CDR3 is 15 amino acids. V lost 1 base to trimming and J lost 6 bases; unmatched junction nucleotides: 5. Germline values: CDR1 KGHDR, CDR2 SFDVKD. Here the CDR3 reads CATSDFSRGVQPQHF. Written as DNA, the CDR3 is TGTGCCACCAGTGATTTTTCCAGGGGGGTTCAGCCCCAGCATTTT.

The genes are TRBV4-2 and TRBJ2-1; 9 bases are shared with TRBD1. The germline V gene has CDR1 LGHNA and CDR2 YNFKEQ. The CDR3 has 17 residues. V shed 4 bases and J 4 bases; nucleotides not matched to a gene: 11. CDR3 residues: CASSRNPTGGTYNEQFF. For the CDR3, the DNA is TGTGCCAGCAGCCGGAACCCGACAGGGGGGACGTACAATGAGCAGTTCTTC.

This clonotype was found a few times. The chain uses TRBV7-2 and TRBJ1-2, with a tentative D call TRBD1 (6 bases). CDR1 is SGHTA and CDR2 is FQGNSA in the germline V gene. The CDR3 covers 13 residues. The ends were cut back, 3 bases at V and 8 bases at J, with 13 bases in the middle. The CDR3 region is CASSFYRVGGYTF. The DNA of the CDR3 is TGTGCCAGCAGCTTCTACAGGGTAGGCGGCTACACCTTC. The variable domain in full, completed from reference TRBV7-2 and TRBJ1-2, reads GAGVSQSPSNKVTEKGKDVELRCDPISGHTALYWYRQSLGQGLEFLIYFQGNSAPDKSGLPSDRFSAERTGGSVSTLTIQRTQQEDSAVYLCASSFYRVGGYTFGSGTRLTVV.

This clonotype was seen at least ten times. The rearrangement joins TRBV7-9 to TRBJ2-1; D is undetermined. Germline CDR1 and CDR2: SEHNR and FQNEAQ (reference sequence). Trimming pared 3 bases from V and 0 bases from J, leaving 6 bases between. This CDR3 region has 14 residues. The CDR3 reads CASSFQSSYNEQFF. The DNA for the CDR3 is TGTGCCAGCAGCTTTCAGAGCTCCTACAATGAGCAGTTCTTC.

This clonotype was recorded only once. The chain is built from TRBV29-1 and TRBJ2-7; D not certain. The V end lost 0 bases, the J end lost 2 bases, and 14 bases lay between the germline ends. The CDR3 extends over 15 amino acids. Looked up from germline, CDR1 is SQVTM and CDR2 is ANQGSEA. In DNA form, the CDR3 reads TGCAGCGTTGAAGATCCGCGGCGTCCTACCTACGAGCAGTACTTC. Translating gives CSVEDPRRPTYEQYF.

The chain recombines TRBV20-1 with TRBJ2-7, with no clear D. The germline V and J ends were trimmed by 3 bases and 4 bases, with 7 bases remaining between them. The CDR3 spans 11 residues. Germline lookup yields CDR1 DFQATT and CDR2 SNEGSKA (reference sequence). In DNA, the CDR3 is TGCAGTGCTAGGGCCTCGTACGAGCAGTACTTC. This translates into CSARASYEQYF.

V is TRBV5-1 and J is TRBJ1-1, with 10 nucleotides matching TRBD1. Trimming took 2 bases from V and 0 from J; bases not matched to a gene: 4. The CDR3 sequence is 16 residues long. The germline gives CDR1 SGHRS, CDR2 YFSETQ. The CDR3 region is CASSLRTGGLNTEAFF. In DNA, the CDR3 is TGCGCCAGCAGCTTAAGGACAGGGGGGTTGAACACTGAAGCTTTCTTT. Together with reference TRBV5-1 and TRBJ1-1, the CDR3 gives the full variable domain: KAGVTQTPRYLIKTRGQQVTLSCSPISGHRSVSWYQQTPGQGLQFLFEYFSETQRNKGNFPGRFSGRQFSNSRSEMNVSTLELGDSALYLCASSLRTGGLNTEAFFGQGTRLTVV.